The present T cell receptor beta chain was sequenced within a study of T cell responses to AZD1222 COVID-19 vaccine. The CDR3 totals 12 residues. CDR1 is LNHDA and CDR2 is SQIVND in the germline V gene (reference sequence). Trimming took 6 bases from V and 5 from J, leaving 10 bases between them. TCRdb's copy holds only in-frame clones and misses some; the assay was immunoSEQ multiplex PCR. This table has roughly 67,000 clones, 88% appearing once. The J gene is TRBJ2-5, the V gene TRBV19, with TRBD2 as a possible D gene (6 bases). Sequenced here: peripheral blood, sampled on day 0 of AZD1222 vaccination. This receptor was taken from an adult in good health. CDR3 loop: CASRGLHETQYF. The CDR3, as DNA: TGTGCCAGTAGGGGACTTCACGAGACCCAGTACTTC.